The 18 T cell receptor beta chains listed next were all sequenced from one sample in a study of T cells after yellow fever vaccination. MiXCR was run by TCRdb on the 5' RACE reads, yielding one entry per CDR3 protein. The table lists 510,000 or so distinct CDR3 sequences, approximately 21% of them singletons. The specimen was PBMCs, collected 15 days after the yellow fever booster vaccination. All receptors come from a man younger than 45 who received the YFV17D yellow fever vaccine.

A few counts support this clonotype. The chain joins TRBV12-3 or TRBV12-4 to TRBJ1-3; D not resolved. The length of the CDR3 is 13 residues. Trimming left V 11 bases short and J 8 bases short, with 19 bases between. CDR3 sequence: CASPVEGSDTIYF. The CDR3 region has the DNA TGTGCCTCCCCGGTTGAGGGATCGGACACCATATATTTT.

CDR3 bases: TGTGCCAGCAGCCTAAGGACAGGGGGCAACACCGGGGAGCTGTTTTTT. The encoded protein is CASSLRTGGNTGELFF. The genes are TRBV7-9 and TRBJ2-2; 11 bases are a match to TRBD1. The CDR3 length is 16 residues. The germline V gene encodes CDR1 SEHNR and CDR2 FQNEAQ (reference sequence). After removal of 5 bases from V and 2 bases from J, the junction contained 4 bases not matched to a gene.

This chain links TRBV5-4 with TRBJ2-7; 8 bases are a match to TRBD1. CDR1 and CDR2 (germline): SGHNT, YYREEE (reference sequence). CDR3 length: 15 amino acids. The trim removed 3 bases at V and 3 bases at J, leaving 8 bases unmatched. CDR3 sequence: CASSSSPTGDYEQYF. The CDR3 DNA is TGTGCCAGCAGCTCCTCCCCGACAGGGGACTACGAGCAGTACTTC. Complete variable domain (other parts from reference TRBV5-4 and TRBJ2-7): ETGVTQSPTHLIKTRGQQVTLRCSSQSGHNTVSWYQQALGQGPQFIFQYYREEENGRGNFPPRFSGLQFPNYSSELNVNALELDDSALYLCASSSSPTGDYEQYFGPGTRLTVT.

Here the CDR3 DNA reads TGTGCCAGCAGGAAAATCGAGGAGACCCAGTACTTC. This sequence encodes CASRKIEETQYF. The chain employs TRBV12-3 or TRBV12-4 and TRBJ2-5; D is ambiguous. The germline V and J ends were trimmed by 6 bases and 5 bases, with 10 bases remaining between them. This CDR3 spans 12 amino acids.

The rearrangement joins TRBV12-3 or TRBV12-4 to TRBJ2-3; D unresolved. V was shortened by 5 bases and J by 0 bases, with 12 bases between the two germline ends. The CDR3 runs to 15 residues. This CDR3 is CASSPAPTSTDTQYF. CDR3 coding DNA: TGTGCCAGCAGTCCCGCGCCAACTAGCACAGATACGCAGTATTTT.

This clonotype was counted between two and nine times. This chain joins TRBV28 and TRBJ2-3; D is ambiguous. The V gene's germline CDR1 is MDHEN and CDR2 SYDVKM. The CDR3 length is 13 residues. V was trimmed by 5 bases and J by 4 bases, leaving 10 bases between them. The CDR3 here is CASSLLNPDTQYF. CDR3 in DNA: TGTGCCAGCAGTCTTCTGAACCCAGATACGCAGTATTTT. Complete variable domain (other parts from reference TRBV28 and TRBJ2-3): DVKVTQSSRYLVKRTGEKVFLECVQDMDHENMFWYRQDPGLGLRLIYFSYDVKMKEKGDIPEGYSVSREKKERFSLILESASTNQTSMYLCASSLLNPDTQYFGPGTRLTVL.

This sequence joins TRBV7-9 and TRBJ2-2, with D perhaps matching TRBD2 (6 bases). Germline assignment: CDR1 SEHNR and CDR2 FQNEAQ (reference sequence). This CDR3 region has 12 residues. CDR3 nucleotide sequence: TGTGCGAATTTAGCGGAGACCGGGGAGCTGTTTTTT. This gives the protein CANLAETGELFF. Filled out from reference TRBV7-9 and TRBJ2-2, the complete variable domain reads DTGVSQNPRHKITKRGQNVTFRCDPISEHNRLYWYRQTLGQGPEFLTYFQNEAQLEKSRLLSDRFSAERPKGSFSTLEIQRTEQGDSAMYLCANLAETGELFFGEGSRLTVL.

V usage is TRBV20-1 and J usage is TRBJ2-1; D is uncertain. The CDR3 runs to 14 residues. Trimming pared 3 bases from V and 5 bases from J, leaving 14 bases between. Germline CDR1 reads DFQATT; CDR2 reads SNEGSKA (reference sequence). CDR3 in DNA: TGCAGTGCTAGGAAGCTAGAATCCGACAATGAGCAGTTCTTC. Protein sequence: CSARKLESDNEQFF.

CDR3 sequence: CASREGAGANQPQHF. The CDR3 bases are TGTGCCAGCAGAGAGGGGGCCGGGGCCAACCAGCCCCAGCATTTT. The V call is TRBV6-1, the J call TRBJ1-5, with 7 bases identical to TRBD1. CDR3 size: 15 residues. The V gene end was trimmed by 6 bases and the J gene end by 7 bases; junction bases not matched to a gene: 12. Germline V CDR1 and CDR2: MNHNS, SASEGT.

This clonotype was observed a handful of times. The chain joins TRBV13 to TRBJ2-3; 11 bases agree with TRBD2. This CDR3 spans 20 amino acids. Per the germline V gene, CDR1 is PRHDT and CDR2 is FYEKMQ (reference sequence). V trimming: 4 bases; J trimming: 0 bases; junction bases outside the gene matches: 15. In nucleotides, the CDR3 is TGTGCCAGCAGCTCGCGGGACAGATGGACTAGCGGGCAGAGCACAGATACGCAGTATTTT. Translating it yields CASSSRDRWTSGQSTDTQYF.

The chain carries TRBV29-1 and TRBJ2-5, with D perhaps TRBD1 (5 bases). Per the germline V gene, CDR1 is SQVTM and CDR2 is ANQGSEA. The CDR3 loop spans 15 amino acids. Trimming left V 3 bases short and J 4 bases short, with 18 bases between. This chain's CDR3 is CSVDKQDHLGETQYF. The CDR3 coding sequence is TGCAGCGTTGACAAACAGGATCATCTAGGAGAGACCCAGTACTTC. Full variable domain (missing parts from reference TRBV29-1 and TRBJ2-5): SAVISQKPSRDICQRGTSLTIQCQVDSQVTMMFWYRQQPGQSLTLIATANQGSEATYESGFVIDKFPISRPNLTFSTLTVSNMSPEDSSIYLCSVDKQDHLGETQYFGPGTRLLVL.

This clonotype has a handful of counts. V usage is TRBV29-1 and J usage is TRBJ1-2; no reliable D call. Germline V lookup: CDR1 SQVTM, CDR2 ANQGSEA. This CDR3 is built from 11 residues. V was clipped by 4 bases and J by 6 bases, with 9 bases between them. CDR3 residues: CSVVGVHGYTF. As DNA, the CDR3 is TGCAGCGTTGTAGGCGTCCATGGCTACACCTTC. Filled out from reference TRBV29-1 and TRBJ1-2, the complete variable domain reads SAVISQKPSRDICQRGTSLTIQCQVDSQVTMMFWYRQQPGQSLTLIATANQGSEATYESGFVIDKFPISRPNLTFSTLTVSNMSPEDSSIYLCSVVGVHGYTFGSGTRLTVV.

This clonotype was observed a few times. The chain uses TRBV7-9 and TRBJ2-2, with no clear D. Germline V gene sequence: CDR1 SEHNR, CDR2 FQNEAQ (reference sequence). V was pared by 2 bases and J by 6 bases, with 10 bases between. The CDR3 length is 14 residues. For the CDR3, the DNA is TGTGCCAGCAGCTTACCAAATAGGGCCGGGGAGCTGTTTTTT. Amino acid sequence: CASSLPNRAGELFF.

This clonotype came up a few times. The genes are TRBV5-1 and TRBJ2-5; 14 bases are a match to TRBD2. Germline V lookup: CDR1 SGHRS, CDR2 YFSETQ. The CDR3 sequence is 17 residues long. The ends lost 3 bases at V and 4 bases at J; junction bases unmatched: 8. The CDR3 protein is CASSWTTGLAGGETQYF. CDR3 DNA: TGCGCCAGCAGCTGGACGACCGGACTAGCGGGAGGAGAGACCCAGTACTTC.

The chain recombines TRBV20-1 with TRBJ2-1, with 16 bases fitting TRBD2. The CDR3 runs 19 residues. The V and J ends lost 2 bases and 2 bases, in that order; junction bases with no gene match: 9. Germline CDR1 and CDR2: DFQATT and SNEGSKA (reference sequence). This CDR3 is CSARPPGLAGGGTYNEQFF. CDR3 DNA sequence: TGCAGTGCTAGACCTCCGGGACTAGCGGGAGGGGGAACCTACAATGAGCAGTTCTTC.

This chain connects TRBV11-1 to TRBJ1-4; D uncertain. From germline, CDR1 is SGHAT and CDR2 FQDESV (reference sequence). The length of the CDR3 is 18 residues. V was pared by 7 bases and J by 3 bases, with 24 bases between. The CDR3, as DNA: TGTGCCAGCACCGCGAGGCGGTCCGGTCGGTTAGCTAATGAAAAACTGTTTTTT. This sequence encodes CASTARRSGRLANEKLFF.

The chain uses TRBV5-1 and TRBJ2-1, with 8 bases identical to TRBD2. Germline values: CDR1 SGHRS, CDR2 YFSETQ. The V gene end was trimmed by 5 bases and the J gene end by 2 bases; junction bases not matched to a gene: 6. CDR3 length: 15 residues. As DNA, the CDR3 is TGCGCCAGCAGTCCCGGGGGGGAACCCTACAATGAGCAGTTCTTC. Protein sequence: CASSPGGEPYNEQFF.

The rearrangement joins TRBV6-6 to TRBJ1-2, with 9 nucleotides matching TRBD1. The germline CDR1 and CDR2 sequences are MNHNY and SVGAGI (reference sequence). The CDR3 extends over 13 amino acids. J gave up 4 bases and V 8 bases, and 5 bases lay outside the gene matches. CDR3 loop: CASVDRGAYGYTF. The CDR3 DNA reads as TGTGCCAGCGTAGACAGGGGGGCCTATGGCTACACCTTC.